Many counts were recorded for the clone carrying this T cell receptor beta chain. The data belong to a study of tumor-infiltrating lymphocytes in oesophageal squamous cell carcinoma. TCRdb re-called the PCR reads through MiXCR, storing one row per CDR3 protein. The sample lists around 12,000 distinct CDR3 sequences, over 50% occurring once. Germline V gene data show CDR1 as MNHNS and CDR2 as SASEGT. With 5 bases clipped from V and 2 bases from J, the junction kept 8 bases outside the gene matches. The CDR3 spans 15 residues. The TCR sequence derives from a female donor with esophageal squamous cell carcinoma. Input material: esophageal tumor tissue. The chain recombines TRBV6-1 with TRBJ1-2; 7 positions agree with TRBD1. The CDR3 is CASSPLTGTNYGYTF. The CDR3 coding sequence is TGTGCCAGCAGTCCACTGACAGGGACCAACTATGGCTACACCTTC.